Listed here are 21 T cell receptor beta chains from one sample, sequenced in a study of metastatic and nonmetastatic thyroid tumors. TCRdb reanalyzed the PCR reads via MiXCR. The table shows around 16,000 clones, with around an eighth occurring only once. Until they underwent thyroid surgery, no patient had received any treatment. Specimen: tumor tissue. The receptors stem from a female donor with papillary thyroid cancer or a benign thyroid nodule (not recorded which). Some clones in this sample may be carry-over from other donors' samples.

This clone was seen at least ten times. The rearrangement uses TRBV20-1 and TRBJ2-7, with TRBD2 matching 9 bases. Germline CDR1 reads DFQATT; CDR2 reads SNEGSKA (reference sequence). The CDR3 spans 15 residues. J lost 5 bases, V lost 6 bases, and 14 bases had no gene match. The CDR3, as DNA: TGCAGTGCATCCTTAGGGGCGGGAGGGCCCAACGAGCAGTACTTC. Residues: CSASLGAGGPNEQYF.

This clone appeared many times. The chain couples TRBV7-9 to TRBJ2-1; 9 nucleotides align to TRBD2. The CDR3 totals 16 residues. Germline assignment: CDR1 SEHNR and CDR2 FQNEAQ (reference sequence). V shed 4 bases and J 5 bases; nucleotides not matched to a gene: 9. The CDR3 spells CASSSRVLAGNNEQFF. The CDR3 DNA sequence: TGTGCCAGCAGCTCCAGGGTGCTAGCGGGAAACAATGAGCAGTTCTTC.

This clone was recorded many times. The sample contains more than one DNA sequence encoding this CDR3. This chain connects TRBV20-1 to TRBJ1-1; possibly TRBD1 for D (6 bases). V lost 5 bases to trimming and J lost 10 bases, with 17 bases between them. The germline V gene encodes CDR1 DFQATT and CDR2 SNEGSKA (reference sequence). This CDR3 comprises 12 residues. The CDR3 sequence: CSAPPGASVAFF. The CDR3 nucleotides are TGCAGTGCTCCTCCGGGGGCTTCGGTAGCTTTCTTT.

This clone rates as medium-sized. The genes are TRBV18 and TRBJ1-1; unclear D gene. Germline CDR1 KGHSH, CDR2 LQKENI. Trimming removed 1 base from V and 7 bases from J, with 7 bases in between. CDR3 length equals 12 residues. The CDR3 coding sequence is TGTGCCAGCTCACCACAGGCCGTTGAAGCTTTCTTT. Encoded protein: CASSPQAVEAFF. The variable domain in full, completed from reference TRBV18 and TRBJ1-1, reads NAGVMQNPRHLVRRRGQEARLRCSPMKGHSHVYWYRQLPEEGLKFMVYLQKENIIDESGMPKERFSAEFPKEGPSILRIQQVVRGDSAAYFCASSPQAVEAFFGQGTRLTVV.

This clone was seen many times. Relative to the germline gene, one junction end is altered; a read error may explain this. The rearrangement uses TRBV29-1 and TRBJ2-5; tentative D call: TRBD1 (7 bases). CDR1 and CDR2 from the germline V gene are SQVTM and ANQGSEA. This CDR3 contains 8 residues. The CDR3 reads CSSEGAQF. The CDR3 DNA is TGCAGTTCGGAGGGGGCTCAATTC.

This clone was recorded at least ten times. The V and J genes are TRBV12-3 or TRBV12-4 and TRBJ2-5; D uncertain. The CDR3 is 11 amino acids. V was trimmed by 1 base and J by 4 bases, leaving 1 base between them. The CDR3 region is CASSLGETQYF. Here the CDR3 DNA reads TGTGCCAGCAGTTTAGGAGAGACCCAGTACTTC.

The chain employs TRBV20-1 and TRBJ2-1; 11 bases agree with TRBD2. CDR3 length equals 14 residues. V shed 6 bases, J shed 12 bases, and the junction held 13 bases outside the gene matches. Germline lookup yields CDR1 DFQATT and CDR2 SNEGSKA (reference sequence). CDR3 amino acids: CSAKKLAGDFGQFF. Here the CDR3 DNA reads TGCAGTGCCAAGAAACTAGCGGGAGATTTCGGGCAGTTCTTC.

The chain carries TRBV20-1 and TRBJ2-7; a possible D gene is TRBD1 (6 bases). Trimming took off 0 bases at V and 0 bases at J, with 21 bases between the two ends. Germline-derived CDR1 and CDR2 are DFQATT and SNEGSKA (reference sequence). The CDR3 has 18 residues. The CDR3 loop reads CSARDIYRADRDSYEQYF. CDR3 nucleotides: TGCAGTGCTAGAGATATTTACAGGGCGGACCGAGACTCCTACGAGCAGTACTTC.

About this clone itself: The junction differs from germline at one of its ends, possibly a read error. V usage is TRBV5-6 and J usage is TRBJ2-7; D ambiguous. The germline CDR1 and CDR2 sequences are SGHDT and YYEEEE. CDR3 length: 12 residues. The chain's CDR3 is CVSSFGIYEQYF. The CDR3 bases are TGTGTCAGCAGCTTTGGGATCTACGAGCAGTACTTC. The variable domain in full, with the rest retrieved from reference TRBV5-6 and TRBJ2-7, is DAGVTQSPTHLIKTRGQQVTLRCSPKSGHDTVSWYQQALGQGPQFIFQYYEEEERQRGNFPDRFSGHQFPNYSSELNVNALLLGDSALYLCVSSFGIYEQYFGPGTRLTVT.

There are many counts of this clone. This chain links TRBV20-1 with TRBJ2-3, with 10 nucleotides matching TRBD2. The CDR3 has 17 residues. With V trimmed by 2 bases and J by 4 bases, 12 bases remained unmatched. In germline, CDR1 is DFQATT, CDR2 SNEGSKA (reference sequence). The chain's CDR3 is CSARKAVGAGGPDTQYF. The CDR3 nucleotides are TGCAGTGCTAGAAAGGCCGTGGGAGCGGGGGGGCCAGATACGCAGTATTTT.

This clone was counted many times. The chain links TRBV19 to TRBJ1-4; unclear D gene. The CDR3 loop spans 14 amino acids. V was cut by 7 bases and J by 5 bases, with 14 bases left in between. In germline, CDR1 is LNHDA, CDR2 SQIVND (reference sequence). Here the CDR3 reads CASTTSGTNEKLFF. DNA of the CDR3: TGTGCCAGTACCACTTCGGGAACAAATGAAAAACTGTTTTTT.

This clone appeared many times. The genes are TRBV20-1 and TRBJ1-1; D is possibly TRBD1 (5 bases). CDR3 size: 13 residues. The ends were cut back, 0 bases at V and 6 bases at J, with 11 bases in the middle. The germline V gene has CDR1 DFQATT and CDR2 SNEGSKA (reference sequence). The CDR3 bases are TGCAGTGCTAGAGAGGGGGGTTTCGCTGAAGCTTTCTTT. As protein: CSAREGGFAEAFF.

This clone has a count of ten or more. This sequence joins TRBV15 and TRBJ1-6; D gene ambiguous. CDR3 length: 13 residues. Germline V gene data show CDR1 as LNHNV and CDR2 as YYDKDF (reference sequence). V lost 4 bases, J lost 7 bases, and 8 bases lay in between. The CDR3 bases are TGTGCCACCAGCAAAGGACGGAATTCACCCCTCCACTTT. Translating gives CATSKGRNSPLHF.

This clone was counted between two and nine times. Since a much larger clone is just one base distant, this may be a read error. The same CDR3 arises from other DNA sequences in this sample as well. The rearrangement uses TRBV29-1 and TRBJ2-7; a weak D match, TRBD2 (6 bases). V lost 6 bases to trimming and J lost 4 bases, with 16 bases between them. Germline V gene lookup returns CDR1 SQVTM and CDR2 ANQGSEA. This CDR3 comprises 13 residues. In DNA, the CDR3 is TGCAGCGTCATGGGGACTCTCTCTTACGAGCAGTACTTC. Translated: CSVMGTLSYEQYF.

The DNA for the CDR3 is TGTGCCAGCAGTTTAGGCCCGACAAGTAACGAGCAGTACTTC. Translating gives CASSLGPTSNEQYF. The chain links TRBV27 to TRBJ2-7, with D unclear. Per germline, CDR1 MNHEY and CDR2 SMNVEV (reference sequence). The CDR3 is 14 residues long. V lost 2 bases and J 5 bases, leaving 13 bases between the germline ends.

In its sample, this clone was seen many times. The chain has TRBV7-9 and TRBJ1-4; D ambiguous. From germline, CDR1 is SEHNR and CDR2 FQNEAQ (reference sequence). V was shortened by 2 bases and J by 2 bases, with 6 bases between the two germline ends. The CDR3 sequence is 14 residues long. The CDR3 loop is CASSLTETNEKLFF. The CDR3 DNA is TGTGCCAGCAGCTTAACGGAGACTAATGAAAAACTGTTTTTT.

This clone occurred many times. CDR3 residues: CASSSSEGAYNEQFF. The CDR3 bases are TGTGCCAGCAGCTCCTCCGAGGGGGCCTACAATGAGCAGTTCTTC. This chain uses TRBV7-6 with TRBJ2-1; maybe TRBD1 (6 bases). Deletions cut 4 bases from V and 2 bases from J, with 12 bases between. Germline loops: CDR1 SGHVS, CDR2 FNYEAQ. This CDR3 has 15 residues.

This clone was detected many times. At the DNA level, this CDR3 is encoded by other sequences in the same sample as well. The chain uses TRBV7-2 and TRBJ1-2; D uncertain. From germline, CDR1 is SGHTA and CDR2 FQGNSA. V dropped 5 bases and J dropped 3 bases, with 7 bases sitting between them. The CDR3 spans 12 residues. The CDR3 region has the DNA TGTGCCAGCAGCCGGATCCACTATGGCTACACCTTC. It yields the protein CASSRIHYGYTF.

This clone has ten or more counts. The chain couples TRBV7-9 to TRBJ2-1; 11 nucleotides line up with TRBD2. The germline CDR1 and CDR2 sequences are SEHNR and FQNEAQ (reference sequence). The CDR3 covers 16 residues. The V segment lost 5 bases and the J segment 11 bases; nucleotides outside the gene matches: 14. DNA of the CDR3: TGTGCCAGCAGCCCCCGGGAGGCTAGCGGGAGGAGAAAGCAGTTCTTC. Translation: CASSPREASGRRKQFF.

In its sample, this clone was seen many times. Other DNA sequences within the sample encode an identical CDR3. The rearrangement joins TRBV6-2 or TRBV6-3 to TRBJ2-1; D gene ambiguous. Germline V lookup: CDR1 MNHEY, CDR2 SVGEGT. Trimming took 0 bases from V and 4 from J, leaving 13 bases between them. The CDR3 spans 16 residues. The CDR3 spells CASSYSLRLTYNEQFF. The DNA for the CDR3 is TGTGCCAGCAGTTACTCGCTGCGGCTTACTTACAATGAGCAGTTCTTC.

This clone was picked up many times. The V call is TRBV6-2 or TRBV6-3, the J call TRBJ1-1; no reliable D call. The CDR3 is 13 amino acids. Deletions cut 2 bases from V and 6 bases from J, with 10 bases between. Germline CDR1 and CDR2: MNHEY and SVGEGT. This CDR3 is CASSYRGFSEAFF. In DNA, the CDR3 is TGTGCCAGCAGTTACCGAGGGTTTTCTGAAGCTTTCTTT.